This record covers a single T cell receptor beta chain. This CDR3 is built from 14 residues. In germline, CDR1 is SGHKS, CDR2 YYEKEE (reference sequence). Trimming pared 2 bases from V and 8 bases from J, leaving 14 bases between. This table comes from immunoSEQ multiplex PCR, and its TCRdb copy is limited to in-frame clones, with some not included. Of fewer than 60,000 clones listed, 81% were seen once; the top ten hold about 0.69%. The data derive from a study of OX40 agonist ivuxolimab in advanced cancers. This chain links TRBV5-5 with TRBJ2-1; D not certain. The material sequenced was CD4+ or CD8+ T cells sorted from blood, taken in a trial of the OX40 agonist ivuxolimab. The TCR sequence derives from an adult with an advanced solid tumor such as melanoma, head and neck, liver or kidney cancer. CDR3 amino acids: CASSLILRSDEQFF. The CDR3 coding sequence is TGTGCCAGCAGCTTAATCCTCCGAAGCGATGAGCAGTTCTTC.